This note documents a single T cell receptor beta chain sequence. Per the germline V gene, CDR1 is SGHAT and CDR2 is FQNNGV. Trimming at V came to 6 bases and at J to 10 bases, leaving 6 bases not matched to a gene. This CDR3 contains 14 residues. Profiling relied on immunoSEQ multiplex PCR, and the TCRdb table lists in-frame clones only, not all of them. Among 150,000 or so clones listed, about four fifths were seen once. These data come from a study of blood T cell repertoires in COVID-19. Turning to the study itself: The United States, Italy and Spain were the sources of the acute and convalescent COVID-19 samples.

This receptor was identified in a woman aged 70-85 years with acute or convalescent COVID-19. The V gene is TRBV11-2, the J gene TRBJ1-6; 10 bases match TRBD1. Material for sequencing was peripheral blood. As DNA, the CDR3 is TGTGCCAGCAGTCACGACAGGGGGCCATCACCCCTCCACTTT. It translates to CASSHDRGPSPLHF.